The source of this TCR beta chain is a study of cytomegalovirus exposure and HLA in healthy donors. Study summary: A prior study identified approximately 120 million unique TCR beta sequences from 180 million or so T cells.

Turning to this clone: Its antigen is undetermined.

The PCR made use of 60 Vbeta and 13 Jbeta primers. The method was immunoSEQ multiplex PCR; TCRdb's version includes in-frame clones alone and lacks a portion of them. The sample carries some 65,000 clones, 60% to 80% recorded once. Whole-study findings and limits: A prior analysis recorded that most TCR beta V segments were productive about 87% or about 30% of the time. It has been reported that TCR beta sequences accurately predicted the HLA-A and HLA-B alleles of most subjects. Several of the most significant clusters appeared linked to common viral pathogens, based on a later analysis.

V was shortened by 7 bases and J by 4 bases, with 17 bases between the two germline ends. The germline gives CDR1 LNHNV, CDR2 YYDKDF (reference sequence). There are 14 residues in the CDR3. The sample taken for sequencing was PBMCs. The chain joins TRBV15 to TRBJ2-7; no clear D. The origin of this receptor is a girl between 10 and 17 years old in good health and CMV-seropositive. The CDR3 bases are TGTGCCACCAACAAGAGAGGCCCAGCGTACGAGCAGTACTTC. It specifies CATNKRGPAYEQYF. The variable domain in full, completed from reference TRBV15 and TRBJ2-7, reads DAMVIQNPRYQVTQFGKPVTLSCSQTLNHNVMYWYQQKSSQAPKLLFHYYDKDFNNEADTPDNFQSRRPNTSFCFLDIRSPGLGDTAMYLCATNKRGPAYEQYFGPGTRLTVT.